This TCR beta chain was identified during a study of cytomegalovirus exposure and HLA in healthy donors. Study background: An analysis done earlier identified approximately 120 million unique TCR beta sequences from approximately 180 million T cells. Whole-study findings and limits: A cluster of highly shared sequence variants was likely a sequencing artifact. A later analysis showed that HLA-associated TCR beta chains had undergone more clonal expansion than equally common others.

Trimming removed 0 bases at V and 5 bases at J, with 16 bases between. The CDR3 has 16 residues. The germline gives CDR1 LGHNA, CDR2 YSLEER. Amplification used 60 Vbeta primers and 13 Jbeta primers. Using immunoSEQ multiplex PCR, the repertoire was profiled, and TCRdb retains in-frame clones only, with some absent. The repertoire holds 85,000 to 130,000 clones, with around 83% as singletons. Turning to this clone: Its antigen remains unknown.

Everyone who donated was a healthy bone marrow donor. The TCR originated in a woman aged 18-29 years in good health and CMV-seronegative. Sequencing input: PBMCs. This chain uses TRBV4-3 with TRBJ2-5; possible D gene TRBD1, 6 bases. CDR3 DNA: TGCGCCAGCAGCCAAGATCGCCCTACAGGGTTGGAGACCCAGTACTTC. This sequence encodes CASSQDRPTGLETQYF.